The clone carrying this TCR beta chain was picked up a small number of times. Its antigen is unidentified. A universal primer site arose from template switching, and cDNA bore unique molecular identifiers. TCRdb reprocessed the 5' RACE reads with MiXCR, giving one entry per CDR3 protein. The sample lists about 530,000 distinct CDR3 sequences, roughly 15% occurring once. The data were taken from a study of identical twins. Study observations and caveats: Cord blood beta clonotypes present at high abundance carried fewer insertions; no such pattern appeared in memory repertoires.

A further study also used this sample, focusing on yellow fever vaccine responses in identical twins.

Source material: CD4+ T cells sorted from blood. This TCR was recovered from a woman aged 18 to 35 in good health.

CDR3 amino acids: CSVKGQGRKSTYNEQFF. In DNA, the CDR3 is TGCAGCGTTAAGGGACAGGGTAGGAAATCCACCTACAATGAGCAGTTCTTC. The chain is built from TRBV29-1 and TRBJ2-1; 9 positions agree with TRBD1. The ends lost 5 bases at V and 2 bases at J; junction bases unmatched: 13. From germline, CDR1 is SQVTM and CDR2 ANQGSEA. The CDR3 is 17 amino acids.